The 30 T cell receptor beta chains listed next were all sequenced from one sample in a study of a mutant IDH1 vaccine in newly diagnosed glioma. Time point in this sample: week 47, end of study. One vaccine dose held 300 ug of mutant IDH1 20-mer peptide and came with topical imiquimod. Method: immunoSEQ multiplex PCR; TCRdb's copy keeps in-frame clones and lacks some. The sample shows roughly 34,000 clones, 80% to 95% of them seen only once. No cognate antigen is known for these TCRs. Sequencing used PBMCs, obtained from a glioma patient whose treatment included an IDH1 peptide vaccine. These receptor sequences come from a woman in her forties with glioma.

This clone was picked up one time. This chain joins TRBV27 and TRBJ1-6; D unresolved. This CDR3 comprises 16 residues. Per the germline V gene, CDR1 is MNHEY and CDR2 is SMNVEV (reference sequence). Trimming cost V 5 bases and J 9 bases, with 20 bases left between them. CDR3 sequence reads: CASSLPSGIRGSPLHF. The DNA of the CDR3 is TGTGCCAGCAGTCTACCCTCCGGGATAAGAGGTTCACCCCTCCACTTT.

This clone was observed a few times. The rearrangement links TRBV7-9 to TRBJ1-4, with D uncertain. V shed 5 bases and J shed 8 bases, with 9 bases lying between them. CDR1 and CDR2 (germline): SEHNR, FQNEAQ (reference sequence). There are 12 residues in the CDR3. In nucleotides, the CDR3 is TGTGCCAGCAGCCGAAGGGAGGAAAAACTGTTTTTT. It specifies CASSRREEKLFF.

The chain combines TRBV2 with TRBJ2-2; 9 nucleotides agree with TRBD1. This CDR3 has 16 residues. CDR1 and CDR2 from the germline V gene are SNHLY and FYNNEI. V shed 2 bases and J 5 bases; nucleotides not matched to a gene: 6. CDR3 in amino acids: CASSELGQGRTGELFF. DNA of the CDR3: TGTGCCAGCAGTGAACTGGGACAGGGTAGAACCGGGGAGCTGTTTTTT.

Written as DNA, the CDR3 is TGTGCCAGCAGTGAAAGGGCGTCTGGGGCGCCCCTCCACTTT. It codes for CASSERASGAPLHF. The chain recombines TRBV6-1 with TRBJ1-6; D may be TRBD1 (5 bases). V gave up 2 bases and J gave up 13 bases, with 15 bases separating them. The CDR3 contains 14 residues. The germline gives CDR1 MNHNS, CDR2 SASEGT.

The rearrangement links TRBV10-3 to TRBJ2-6, with D hard to call. Trimming removed 5 bases at V and 5 bases at J, with 22 bases between. Germline lookup yields CDR1 ENHRY and CDR2 SYGVKD. The CDR3 runs 18 residues. The CDR3 protein is CAISMVPVIQSRANVLTF. The CDR3 DNA follows: TGTGCCATCAGTATGGTGCCTGTGATACAAAGTCGGGCCAACGTCCTGACTTTC.

The chain joins TRBV19 to TRBJ1-2; 7 bases match TRBD1. This CDR3 region has 14 residues. V trimming: 6 bases; J trimming: 5 bases; junction bases outside the gene matches: 9. Germline values: CDR1 LNHDA, CDR2 SQIVND (reference sequence). The CDR3 DNA is TGTGCCAGTAGATCCTCCGGGACAGCATATGGCTACACCTTC. Translating gives CASRSSGTAYGYTF.

The chain employs TRBV6-5 and TRBJ1-2; a possible D gene is TRBD1 (6 bases). The V gene lost 6 bases and the J gene lost 8 bases, with 16 bases spanning the gap. Looked up from germline, CDR1 is MNHEY and CDR2 is SVGAGI. The CDR3 is 13 amino acids. The CDR3 region is CASSGGRVSGYTF. In nucleotides, the CDR3 is TGTGCCAGCAGCGGGGGCAGGGTGAGCGGCTACACCTTC.

V gene TRBV7-8 combines with J gene TRBJ1-5, with 8 bases that match TRBD1. The CDR3 is 19 residues long. Unmatched junction bases numbered 17, after V lost 1 base and J lost 6 bases. Germline V CDR1 and CDR2: SGHVS, FQNEAQ. Here the CDR3 DNA reads TGTGCCAGCAGCTTAGAACAGGGGACAGGTCCAACAGTTACTCAGCCCCAGCATTTT. Translated: CASSLEQGTGPTVTQPQHF. Supplemented by reference TRBV7-8 and TRBJ1-5, the full variable domain reads GAGVSQSPRYKVAKRGQDVALRCDPISGHVSLFWYQQALGQGPEFLTYFQNEAQLDKSGLPSDRFFAERPEGSVSTLKIQRTQQEDSAVYLCASSLEQGTGPTVTQPQHFGDGTRLSIL.

The chain uses TRBV6-5 and TRBJ1-1; maybe TRBD1 (6 bases). Trimming shortened V by 0 bases and J by 3 bases, and 8 bases separated the two germline ends. Germline CDR1 reads MNHEY; CDR2 reads SVGAGI. The CDR3 covers 14 residues. CDR3 sequence reads: CASSYSAGDTEAFF. Here the CDR3 DNA reads TGTGCCAGCAGTTACTCGGCAGGGGACACTGAAGCTTTCTTT.

The chain is built from TRBV6-6 and TRBJ1-6, with 8 bases that match TRBD1. This CDR3 region has 14 residues. V lost 7 bases and J lost 5; bases outside the gene matches: 4. CDR1 and CDR2 (germline): MNHNY, SVGAGI (reference sequence). The CDR3 DNA sequence: TGTGCCAGCACCCGACAGGGGAATAATTCACCCCTCCACTTT. Its protein product is CASTRQGNNSPLHF.

The rearrangement uses TRBV4-1 and TRBJ2-5; D gene uncertain. Germline values: CDR1 MGHRA, CDR2 YSYEKL. This CDR3 is 16 amino acids long. Trimming pared 5 bases from V and 5 bases from J, leaving 21 bases between. The CDR3 coding sequence is TGCGCCAGCAGCGATGGGAAGTATCTCGGTGGGGAGACCCAGTACTTC. Its protein is CASSDGKYLGGETQYF.

CDR3 loop: CAISESWDRTYEQYF. CDR3 coding DNA: TGTGCCATCAGTGAGTCGTGGGACAGAACCTACGAGCAGTACTTC. J is TRBJ2-7 and V is TRBV10-3, with 7 bases fitting TRBD1. From germline, CDR1 is ENHRY and CDR2 SYGVKD. V was pared by 0 bases and J by 2 bases, with 4 bases of the junction left unmatched. CDR3 length: 15 amino acids.

This clone was seen once. This sequence joins TRBV7-9 and TRBJ1-1; D is uncertain. V was pared by 2 bases and J by 0 bases, with 10 bases between. This CDR3 is built from 15 residues. Germline values: CDR1 SEHNR, CDR2 FQNEAQ (reference sequence). The CDR3 sequence is CASSLYPELNTEAFF. The DNA for the CDR3 is TGTGCCAGCAGCTTATATCCCGAGCTGAACACTGAAGCTTTCTTT.

This clone has a handful of counts. The rearrangement joins TRBV6-5 to TRBJ1-5; 7 bases are shared with TRBD1. The CDR3 length is 13 residues. The V gene end was trimmed by 5 bases and the J gene end by 4 bases; junction bases not matched to a gene: 2. CDR1 and CDR2 from the germline V gene are MNHEY and SVGAGI. CDR3 protein: CASSRQGNQPQHF. CDR3 nucleotide sequence: TGTGCCAGCAGTCGACAGGGAAATCAGCCCCAGCATTTT.

The V call is TRBV10-3, the J call TRBJ2-7; possibly TRBD1 for D (5 bases). The ends were cut back, 0 bases at V and 2 bases at J, with 8 bases in the middle. There are 14 residues in the CDR3. Germline V gene sequence: CDR1 ENHRY, CDR2 SYGVKD. The CDR3 here is CAISESLDTYEQYF. CDR3 DNA: TGTGCCATCAGTGAGTCTTTGGACACCTACGAGCAGTACTTC.

The chain joins TRBV4-1 to TRBJ1-1; D is unclear. Germline CDR1 MGHRA, CDR2 YSYEKL. The CDR3 covers 14 residues. The V end lost 0 bases, the J end lost 3 bases, and 8 bases lay between the germline ends. CDR3 loop: CASSQEGRHTEAFF. CDR3 in DNA: TGCGCCAGCAGCCAAGAAGGACGGCACACTGAAGCTTTCTTT.

The rearrangement links TRBV18 to TRBJ2-7, with TRBD2 matching 7 bases. CDR1 is KGHSH, CDR2 LQKENI, per germline. The CDR3 length is 15 residues. The junction had 15 bases not matched to a gene; V was cut back by 6 bases and J by 7 bases. The CDR3 protein is CASSPEGERGGEQYF. Written as DNA, the CDR3 is TGTGCCAGCTCTCCAGAGGGAGAGCGGGGAGGGGAGCAGTACTTC.

The DNA of the CDR3 is TGTGCCAGCGGGACGGGCGGGCCTCCTGGCAATGAGCAGTTCTTC. Translating it yields CASGTGGPPGNEQFF. This chain links TRBV6-5 with TRBJ2-1; either TRBD1 or TRBD2 may fit D (5 bases each). This CDR3 region has 15 residues. In germline, CDR1 is MNHEY, CDR2 SVGAGI. V lost 8 bases and J 6 bases, leaving 20 bases between the germline ends.

The rearrangement joins TRBV7-8 to TRBJ2-5; a possible D gene is TRBD1 (5 bases). The CDR3 has 15 residues. V lost 0 bases and J lost 5, with 13 bases in between. CDR1 and CDR2 (germline): SGHVS, FQNEAQ. CDR3 sequence: CASSLATVPGETQYF. The CDR3 DNA follows: TGTGCCAGCAGCTTAGCGACAGTTCCTGGGGAGACCCAGTACTTC.

The chain couples TRBV7-9 to TRBJ1-2; 10 nucleotides line up with TRBD1. The CDR3 is 15 amino acids. V lost 4 bases and J lost 6; bases outside the gene matches: 8. Germline loops: CDR1 SEHNR, CDR2 FQNEAQ (reference sequence). Here the CDR3 reads CASSSNGDRGNGYTF. The CDR3 coding sequence is TGTGCCAGCAGCTCGAATGGGGACAGGGGAAATGGCTACACCTTC.

The rearrangement links TRBV5-1 to TRBJ2-5, with 10 bases identical to TRBD1. Looked up from germline, CDR1 is SGHRS and CDR2 is YFSETQ. The CDR3 loop spans 14 amino acids. With 5 bases clipped from V and 4 bases from J, the junction kept 5 bases outside the gene matches. CDR3: CASRTDRGGETQYF. The CDR3 region has the DNA TGCGCCAGCAGGACGGACAGGGGGGGAGAGACCCAGTACTTC.

The chain combines TRBV18 with TRBJ2-5; 8 nucleotides match TRBD1. The V gene end was trimmed by 3 bases and the J gene end by 6 bases; junction bases not matched to a gene: 3. This CDR3 is built from 13 residues. The germline gives CDR1 KGHSH, CDR2 LQKENI. The CDR3 loop is CASSPGQVKTQYF. The DNA of the CDR3 is TGTGCCAGCTCACCGGGACAGGTCAAGACCCAGTACTTC. The full variable domain, its missing parts supplied by reference TRBV18 and TRBJ2-5, is NAGVMQNPRHLVRRRGQEARLRCSPMKGHSHVYWYRQLPEEGLKFMVYLQKENIIDESGMPKERFSAEFPKEGPSILRIQQVVRGDSAAYFCASSPGQVKTQYFGPGTRLLVL.

V and J are TRBV15 and TRBJ1-1; 8 bases align to TRBD1. Germline CDR1 and CDR2: LNHNV and YYDKDF (reference sequence). The J segment lost 5 bases and the V segment lost 4 bases, leaving 6 bases of the junction unmatched. The CDR3 contains 14 residues. The chain's CDR3 is CATSTEDRVTEAFF. Here the CDR3 DNA reads TGTGCCACCAGCACGGAGGACAGGGTTACTGAAGCTTTCTTT.

V is TRBV7-5 and J is TRBJ1-5; the D segment call TRBD1 is taken from the table without a DNA check. TRBV7-5 is an annotated pseudogene. The CDR3 is made up of 12 amino acids. The CDR3 sequence: CARSPRDQPQHF. CDR3 sequence (DNA): TGTGCCAGAAGCCCCAGGGATCAGCCCCAGCATTTT.

This clone was counted between two and nine times. This chain joins TRBV11-2 and TRBJ1-1; TRBD1 matches at 10 bases. The trim removed 5 bases at V and 11 bases at J, leaving 8 bases unmatched. Germline CDR1 is SGHAT and CDR2 is FQNNGV. The CDR3 is made up of 13 amino acids. CDR3 in DNA: TGTGCCAGCAGCACGGGACAGGGGCTTCGGGCTTTCTTT. Amino acids: CASSTGQGLRAFF.

This chain connects TRBV7-2 to TRBJ1-2; 7 bases fit TRBD1. Trimming took 3 bases from V and 5 from J; bases not matched to a gene: 9. The germline CDR1 and CDR2 sequences are SGHTA and FQGNSA. The length of the CDR3 is 15 residues. Here the CDR3 reads CASSFDPSRGYGYTF. The CDR3 bases are TGTGCCAGCAGCTTTGACCCTTCCAGGGGGTATGGCTACACCTTC.

CDR3 protein: CASSETLRNEQFF. The CDR3 DNA reads TGTGCCAGCAGTGAGACACTGCGCAATGAGCAGTTCTTC. V usage is TRBV6-4 and J usage is TRBJ2-1; D not resolved. This CDR3 is built from 13 residues. V was shortened by 3 bases and J by 6 bases, with 9 bases between the two germline ends. From germline, CDR1 is MRHNA and CDR2 SNTAGT.

The rearrangement links TRBV30 to TRBJ1-2; D unresolved. The CDR3 is made up of 13 amino acids. V gave up 4 bases and J gave up 5 bases, with 14 bases separating them. Germline CDR1 is GTSNPN and CDR2 is SVGIG (reference sequence). CDR3 nucleotide sequence: TGTGCCTGGACCTCGGGCCAACGTTATGGCTACACCTTC. Its translation: CAWTSGQRYGYTF.

This clone occurred a few times. The CDR3 DNA follows: TGTGCCTGGAGTACCGGGACAGGGAGGCAGCCCCAGCATTTT. This translates into CAWSTGTGRQPQHF. The V gene is TRBV30, the J gene TRBJ1-5, with 9 bases aligning to TRBD1. V lost 2 bases, J lost 7 bases, and 6 bases stayed unmatched. Germline V gives CDR1 GTSNPN, CDR2 SVGIG (reference sequence). There are 14 residues in the CDR3.

The V and J genes are TRBV25-1 and TRBJ1-2, with D maybe TRBD1 (5 bases). This CDR3 spans 14 amino acids. Per germline, CDR1 MGHDK and CDR2 SYGVNS. V was clipped by 4 bases and J by 3 bases, with 12 bases between them. The CDR3 here is CASSGAGRDYGYTF. CDR3 bases: TGTGCCAGCAGTGGCGCGGGGCGGGACTATGGCTACACCTTC.